The 8 T cell receptor beta chains given below trace back to one sample, sequenced in a study of blood T cell repertoires in COVID-19. TCRdb's table, derived via immunoSEQ multiplex PCR, lists solely in-frame clones and lacks some. Among around 500,000 clones listed, around 87% were seen once. Source material: PBMCs or T cells enriched from blood (not recorded which). These receptors were obtained from a woman aged 40 to 50 who had recovered from COVID-19.

The chain is built from TRBV7-2 and TRBJ1-3; D not certain. Trimming cost V 3 bases and J 1 base, with 10 bases left between them. This CDR3 is built from 15 residues. Germline-derived CDR1 and CDR2 are SGHTA and FQGNSA. The CDR3 DNA is TGTGCCAGCAGCTTGGTCCGGTCGTCTGGAAACACCATATATTTT. It is translated as CASSLVRSSGNTIYF.

This chain uses TRBV6-2 or TRBV6-3 with TRBJ2-1; TRBD1 agrees at 7 bases. CDR3 length: 14 amino acids. Germline CDR1 and CDR2: MNHEY and SVGEGT. Trimming at V came to 2 bases and at J to 4 bases, leaving 2 bases not matched to a gene. CDR3 residues: CASSYPDRYNEQFF. The CDR3 bases are TGTGCCAGCAGTTACCCGGACAGGTACAATGAGCAGTTCTTC.

V is TRBV6-5 and J is TRBJ2-3; tentative D call: TRBD2 (6 bases). This CDR3 spans 15 amino acids. Germline CDR1 is MNHEY and CDR2 is SVGAGI. Between the trimmed V and J ends, which lost 8 bases and 1 base, there was a span of 16 bases. The CDR3 DNA reads as TGTGCCAGCCGCGCGGGGACCTTAGGCACAGATACGCAGTATTTT. It is translated as CASRAGTLGTDTQYF.

The chain uses TRBV7-4 and TRBJ1-1; 7 bases are shared with TRBD1. Trimming at V came to 5 bases and at J to 0 bases, leaving 21 bases not matched to a gene. This CDR3 has 20 amino acids. Germline loops: CDR1 SGHVT, CDR2 SQSDAQ. The CDR3 bases are TGTGCCAGCAGCCCAACCCAGGGGGGCCGGTCTCGGTCGGTGAACACTGAAGCTTTCTTT. This gives the protein CASSPTQGGRSRSVNTEAFF.

The chain is built from TRBV11-2 and TRBJ1-4; D is uncertain. Germline V gene sequence: CDR1 SGHAT, CDR2 FQNNGV. The length of the CDR3 is 14 residues. V lost 0 bases, J lost 8 bases, and 10 bases lay in between. CDR3 amino acids: CASSLEISGEKLFF. DNA of the CDR3: TGTGCCAGCAGCTTAGAGATTAGCGGCGAAAAACTGTTTTTT.

The V gene is TRBV18, the J gene TRBJ1-1, with D possibly matching TRBD1 (6 bases). V shed 6 bases and J shed 0 bases, with 26 bases lying between them. Germline V gene lookup returns CDR1 KGHSH and CDR2 LQKENI. The CDR3 is made up of 19 amino acids. The CDR3 coding sequence is TGTGCCAGCTCTCTCCTTCTGGGGGCCCTAAAAAGCATGAACACTGAAGCTTTCTTT. Protein product: CASSLLLGALKSMNTEAFF.

V and J are TRBV5-4 and TRBJ1-2; 11 bases are shared with TRBD1. The germline V gene has CDR1 SGHNT and CDR2 YYREEE (reference sequence). V lost 5 bases to trimming and J lost 5 bases; unmatched junction nucleotides: 11. The CDR3 spans 16 residues. The CDR3 sequence is CASRGAGTGGHYGYTF. CDR3 nucleotide sequence: TGTGCCAGCAGAGGCGCCGGGACAGGGGGACATTATGGCTACACCTTC. Full variable domain (missing parts from reference TRBV5-4 and TRBJ1-2): ETGVTQSPTHLIKTRGQQVTLRCSSQSGHNTVSWYQQALGQGPQFIFQYYREEENGRGNFPPRFSGLQFPNYSSELNVNALELDDSALYLCASRGAGTGGHYGYTFGSGTRLTVV.

The J gene is TRBJ1-2, the V gene TRBV5-8; no firm D call. The germline V gene encodes CDR1 SGHTS and CDR2 YDEGEE. V lost 1 base, J lost 4 bases, and 11 bases lay in between. CDR3 length: 14 amino acids. In nucleotides, the CDR3 is TGTGCCAGCAGCTTGATTCGGGAGTTCTATGGCTACACCTTC. This codes for CASSLIREFYGYTF. The full variable domain, completed using reference TRBV5-8 and TRBJ1-2, is EAGVTQSPTHLIKTRGQQATLRCSPISGHTSVYWYQQALGLGLQFLLWYDEGEERNRGNFPPRFSGRQFPNYSSELNVNALELEDSALYLCASSLIREFYGYTFGSGTRLTVV.